This T cell receptor (beta chain) was sequenced in a study of CD8 T cells in Susac syndrome (dated by TCRdb to 2018 to 2020). Regarding the research as a whole: Among the sequenced Susac syndrome patients, more than five had clinically active disease and under ten were in clinical remission. At blood withdrawal, Susac syndrome patients were therapy-naive, treated with corticosteroids (with IVIg additionally given to some), or treated with IVIg alone. Repertoire sequencing was used to test whether CD8+ T cell activation and differentiation in Susac syndrome was antigen driven. What the authors observed across the whole study: The TCR sequencing and HLA analysis was acknowledged to have included a relatively small number of individuals. In patients with Susac syndrome, the CD4+ T cell repertoire showed no detectable clonal expansion.

High-throughput TCR beta sequencing profiled peripheral blood CD8+ and CD4+ T cells from healthy donors, Susac syndrome patients and multiple sclerosis patients. Recently defined diagnostic criteria for definite or probable disease were met by the Susac syndrome patients. CD8+ TEMRA cells were enriched by FACS, while bulk CD8+ and CD4+ T cells were purified by magnetic negative isolation. Blood was drawn into EDTA tubes, processed within 24 hours, and PBMCs were isolated by density gradient centrifugation. PBMCs intended for TCR sequencing were frozen in liquid nitrogen and were later thawed in a 37 degrees C water bath. Purity of sorted or isolated CD4+, CD8+ and CD8+ TEMRA cells was at least 90%. A remark on this clonotype: No antigen is known for it. One base away there is no much larger clone; base qualities are not given.

RNA was extracted using the RNeasy kit, and about 0.45 to 1 ug of the RNA was reverse transcribed with random hexamers. The immunoSEQ multiplex PCR assay, covering 54 Vbeta and 13 Jbeta segments, was used to amplify TCR beta CDR3 regions. Bias from PCR amplification was corrected by using a synthetic template baseline for primer optimization and for computational correction. In the authors' own workflow: Reads were annotated to V, D and J genes according to IMGT and were analyzed with immunoSEQ Analyzer, with only productive sequences retained. Clonality was computed as one minus Shannon entropy normalized by log2 of the number of productive unique sequences. For each patient and control, public and private clones were evaluated among the 100 most prevalent clones. Susac-specific clones were defined as absent from healthy and MS cohorts, around 970 published viral clones and other ImmuneACCESS disease sequences. Using fastp trimming at Q25 and MiXCR clonotype assembly, TCRdb reanalyzed the public sequencing data and kept in-frame beta chains. CDR3 protein sequences are deduplicated, and each keeps its most common genes and DNA. The V and J calls were not made by the authors but by TCRdb's processing. The sample data list hundreds of thousands of distinct CDR3 sequences, and about 96% of these were observed just once. Of the sample, about 0.095% falls within the top ten clones.

From the cysteine through the phenylalanine, the CDR3 covers 12 amino acids. Just the 36-base CDR3 DNA is kept, in frame starting at base 1. From the germline V gene, CDR1 is KGHSH and CDR2 is LQKENI. The trim is 2 bases for V and 3 bases for J, with a gap of 5 bases between the germline ends. The origin of this receptor is a human donor with Susac syndrome. Sequenced sample: CD4+ T cells from PBMCs. Rearrangement joined TRBV18 to TRBJ2-7, with no reliable assignment of the D segment. The CDR3 protein: CASSPGFYEQYF. The nucleotide sequence is TGTGCCAGCTCACCAGGGTTCTACGAGCAGTACTTC.